A single count supports the clone carrying this T cell receptor (beta chain). Original methodology: Amplification of reference gene primers was used by the study to estimate nucleated cell counts. Repertoires were generated with immunoSEQ multiplex PCR, while TCRdb's copy carries only in-frame clones and drops some. The D gene and trimming were derived from the DNA, and the V and J assignments and clone size from that table. The sample has some 180,000 clones, 90% seen once. This entry belongs to a study of blood T cell repertoires in COVID-19. About the research overall: Italy, Spain and the United States were the sources of the convalescent and acute COVID-19 samples. The analysed material was cDNA or gDNA that came from T cells, B-cell-depleted T cells, or PBMCs.

The germline gives CDR1 LNHDA, CDR2 SQIVND (reference sequence). Trimming shortened V by 9 bases and J by 0 bases, and 12 bases separated the two germline ends. The CDR3 loop spans 14 amino acids. Sample: peripheral blood. The chain employs TRBV19 and TRBJ2-1; possible D gene TRBD1, 6 bases. This sequence originates from a man aged 45-65 years with acute or convalescent COVID-19. This CDR3 is CARPDSLSYNEQFF. The DNA for the CDR3 is TGTGCCAGACCGGACAGTCTCTCCTACAATGAGCAGTTCTTC. Supplemented by reference TRBV19 and TRBJ2-1, the full variable domain reads DGGITQSPKYLFRKEGQNVTLSCEQNLNHDAMYWYRQDPGQGLRLIYYSQIVNDFQKGDIAEGYSVSREKKESFPLTVTSAQKNPTAFYLCARPDSLSYNEQFFGPGTRLTVL.